These T cell receptor beta chains were read from a single sample in a study of cytomegalovirus exposure and HLA in healthy donors. Clones were read by immunoSEQ multiplex PCR, and TCRdb kept only the in-frame ones, dropping some. This specimen shows about 150,000 clones; the ten leading clones hold 1.6%. The sample taken for sequencing was PBMCs. These receptors all come from a woman aged 45-59 years in good health and CMV-seronegative. The CDR3 runs from the conserved cysteine through the conserved F or W. Fields, in order: J gene, D gene, V gene, CDR3 protein, CDR3 DNA. A D gene is named only where the DNA matches it firmly.

j_call: TRBJ2-7; d_call: NA; v_call: TRBV6-1; cdr3_aa: CASGTDGYEQYF; cdr3_nt: TGTGCCAGCGGGACTGACGGTTACGAGCAGTACTTC
j_call: TRBJ2-2; d_call: NA; v_call: TRBV4-2; cdr3_aa: CASSQDPSFSNTGELFF; cdr3_nt: TGTGCCAGCAGCCAAGATCCAAGCTTTTCGAACACCGGGGAGCTGTTTTTT
j_call: TRBJ2-2; d_call: TRBD2; v_call: TRBV4-3; cdr3_aa: CASSQFRTSGKVAANTGELFF; cdr3_nt: TGCGCCAGCAGCCAATTTCGGACTAGCGGGAAGGTTGCCGCGAACACCGGGGAGCTGTTTTTT
j_call: TRBJ2-7; d_call: NA; v_call: TRBV4-1; cdr3_aa: CASSQKRGSEQYF; cdr3_nt: TGCGCCAGCAGCCAAAAGAGGGGGAGCGAGCAGTACTTC
j_call: TRBJ2-2; d_call: TRBD1; v_call: TRBV4-2; cdr3_aa: CASSPGQTNTGELFF; cdr3_nt: TGTGCCAGCAGCCCGGGACAGACGAACACCGGGGAGCTGTTTTTT
j_call: TRBJ1-5; d_call: TRBD1; v_call: TRBV28; cdr3_aa: CASSWTGGYQPQHF; cdr3_nt: TGTGCCAGCAGTTGGACAGGGGGCTACCAGCCCCAGCATTTT
j_call: TRBJ1-3; d_call: NA; v_call: TRBV30; cdr3_aa: CAWSETGNTIYF; cdr3_nt: TGTGCCTGGAGCGAGACTGGAAACACCATATATTTT
j_call: TRBJ1-2; d_call: NA; v_call: TRBV6-1; cdr3_aa: CASSLLNYGYTF; cdr3_nt: TGTGCCAGCAGTCTCTTGAACTATGGCTACACCTTC
j_call: TRBJ1-1; d_call: NA; v_call: TRBV6-1; cdr3_aa: CASSELQGYTEAFF; cdr3_nt: TGTGCCAGCAGTGAACTACAGGGTTACACTGAAGCTTTCTTT
j_call: TRBJ1-2; d_call: NA; v_call: TRBV11-2; cdr3_aa: CASSPGSGYTF; cdr3_nt: TGTGCCAGCAGCCCGGGGAGTGGCTACACCTTC
j_call: TRBJ2-1; d_call: TRBD1; v_call: TRBV28; cdr3_aa: CASNRQGNEQFF; cdr3_nt: TGTGCCAGCAATCGACAGGGCAATGAGCAGTTCTTC
j_call: TRBJ2-5; d_call: NA; v_call: TRBV12-5; cdr3_aa: CASGFSGQETQYF; cdr3_nt: TGTGCTAGTGGTTTCTCGGGACAAGAGACCCAGTACTTC
j_call: TRBJ1-5; d_call: NA; v_call: TRBV13; cdr3_aa: CASSSRGNNQPQHF; cdr3_nt: TGTGCCAGCAGCTCTAGGGGGAACAATCAGCCCCAGCATTTT
j_call: TRBJ2-2; d_call: NA; v_call: TRBV7-2; cdr3_aa: CASSSVRELLTGELFF; cdr3_nt: TGTGCCAGCAGCTCGGTCAGGGAACTCTTGACCGGGGAGCTGTTTTTT
j_call: TRBJ2-5; d_call: TRBD1; v_call: TRBV18; cdr3_aa: CASSPTGERETQYF; cdr3_nt: TGTGCCAGCTCACCGACAGGGGAAAGGGAGACCCAGTACTTC
j_call: TRBJ2-7; d_call: NA; v_call: TRBV19; cdr3_aa: CASSIFGSAYEQYF; cdr3_nt: TGTGCCAGTAGTATTTTCGGGAGCGCCTACGAGCAGTACTTC
j_call: TRBJ2-1; d_call: NA; v_call: TRBV28; cdr3_aa: CASSPEAYEQFF; cdr3_nt: TGTGCCAGCAGTCCTGAGGCATATGAGCAGTTCTTC
j_call: TRBJ2-7; d_call: TRBD1; v_call: TRBV28; cdr3_aa: CASREGTGGVNEQYF; cdr3_nt: TGTGCCAGCAGAGAAGGGACAGGGGGAGTCAACGAGCAGTACTTC
j_call: TRBJ2-1; d_call: TRBD1; v_call: TRBV6-5; cdr3_aa: CASKQGDPYNEQFF; cdr3_nt: TGTGCCAGCAAGCAGGGGGACCCCTACAATGAGCAGTTCTTC
j_call: TRBJ2-1; d_call: NA; v_call: TRBV7-6; cdr3_aa: CASSPGWAQYNEQFF; cdr3_nt: TGTGCCAGCAGCCCGGGGTGGGCCCAATACAATGAGCAGTTCTTC
j_call: TRBJ1-2; d_call: NA; v_call: TRBV5-1; cdr3_aa: CASSLDTYGYTF; cdr3_nt: TGCGCCAGCAGCTTGGACACCTATGGCTACACCTTC
j_call: TRBJ2-7; d_call: NA; v_call: TRBV14; cdr3_aa: CASSPRQAYEQYF; cdr3_nt: TGTGCCAGCAGCCCCCGACAAGCCTACGAGCAGTACTTC
j_call: TRBJ2-7; d_call: NA; v_call: TRBV10-3; cdr3_aa: CAISEAGYEQYF; cdr3_nt: TGTGCCATCAGTGAGGCGGGGTACGAGCAGTACTTC
j_call: TRBJ1-1; d_call: TRBD1; v_call: TRBV5-1; cdr3_aa: CASSTRQGVMNTEAFF; cdr3_nt: TGCGCCAGCAGCACGCGACAGGGGGTAATGAACACTGAAGCTTTCTTT
j_call: TRBJ2-6; d_call: NA; v_call: TRBV25-1; cdr3_aa: CASTASGANVLTF; cdr3_nt: TGTGCCAGCACCGCGTCTGGGGCCAACGTCCTGACTTTC
j_call: TRBJ2-7; d_call: NA; v_call: TRBV2; cdr3_aa: CAIRDWSSYEQYF; cdr3_nt: TGTGCCATCCGGGACTGGAGTTCCTACGAGCAGTACTTC
j_call: TRBJ2-1; d_call: TRBD2; v_call: TRBV6-4; cdr3_aa: CASRRTSGTYNEQFF; cdr3_nt: TGTGCCAGCAGACGGACTAGCGGCACATACAATGAGCAGTTCTTC
j_call: TRBJ1-2; d_call: TRBD1; v_call: TRBV7-9; cdr3_aa: CASSLPGQVLANYGYTF; cdr3_nt: TGTGCCAGCAGCTTACCCGGACAGGTTCTAGCTAACTATGGCTACACCTTC
j_call: TRBJ2-3; d_call: NA; v_call: TRBV29-1; cdr3_aa: CSEDRGGGSQYF; cdr3_nt: TGCAGCGAAGACAGGGGAGGGGGGTCGCAGTATTTT
j_call: TRBJ1-2; d_call: TRBD1; v_call: TRBV5-4; cdr3_aa: CASRLDRASGYTF; cdr3_nt: TGTGCCAGCAGACTGGACAGGGCCAGTGGCTACACCTTC
j_call: TRBJ2-7; d_call: TRBD2; v_call: TRBV7-2; cdr3_aa: CASSSGLAAYEQYF; cdr3_nt: TGTGCCAGCAGCTCCGGACTAGCGGCCTACGAGCAGTACTTC
j_call: TRBJ2-7; d_call: NA; v_call: TRBV7-6; cdr3_aa: CASSLAGTGSYEQYF; cdr3_nt: TGTGCCAGCAGCTTAGCGGGAACAGGTTCCTACGAGCAGTACTTC
j_call: TRBJ1-2; d_call: TRBD1; v_call: TRBV7-8; cdr3_aa: CASTRDRNFYGYTF; cdr3_nt: TGTGCCAGCACTAGGGACAGAAATTTCTATGGCTACACCTTC
j_call: TRBJ2-7; d_call: NA; v_call: TRBV27; cdr3_aa: CASSLGLAYEQYF; cdr3_nt: TGTGCCAGCAGTTTGGGACTTGCCTACGAGCAGTACTTC
j_call: TRBJ2-7; d_call: NA; v_call: TRBV11-2; cdr3_aa: CASSFSGSRASYEQYF; cdr3_nt: TGTGCCAGCAGCTTTAGCGGATCCCGGGCCTCCTACGAGCAGTACTTC
j_call: TRBJ2-7; d_call: NA; v_call: TRBV5-6; cdr3_aa: CASSPYSGTYYEQYF; cdr3_nt: TGTGCCAGCAGCCCCTACTCCGGGACATATTACGAGCAGTACTTC
j_call: TRBJ1-2; d_call: NA; v_call: TRBV6-1; cdr3_aa: CASSDRAQGYTF; cdr3_nt: TGTGCCAGCAGTGACAGGGCCCAGGGCTACACCTTC
j_call: TRBJ1-6; d_call: NA; v_call: TRBV5-8; cdr3_aa: CASSLKSAGAGSPLHF; cdr3_nt: TGTGCCAGCAGCCTCAAATCGGCAGGGGCAGGTTCACCCCTCCACTTT
j_call: TRBJ2-6; d_call: NA; v_call: TRBV5-1; cdr3_aa: CASSPDNSGANVLTF; cdr3_nt: TGCGCCAGCAGCCCTGACAACTCTGGGGCCAACGTCCTGACTTTC
j_call: TRBJ2-7; d_call: NA; v_call: TRBV9; cdr3_aa: CASSVSPGYEQYF; cdr3_nt: TGTGCCAGCAGCGTAAGTCCGGGCTACGAGCAGTACTTC
j_call: TRBJ2-6; d_call: NA; v_call: TRBV9; cdr3_aa: CASSVRVAPSGANVLTF; cdr3_nt: TGTGCCAGCAGCGTCAGGGTTGCCCCTTCTGGGGCCAACGTCCTGACTTTC
j_call: TRBJ2-2; d_call: TRBD2; v_call: TRBV5-1; cdr3_aa: CASSWTPSGANTGELFF; cdr3_nt: TGCGCCAGCAGCTGGACCCCTAGCGGAGCGAACACCGGGGAGCTGTTTTTT